This entry lists 8 T cell receptor beta chains sequenced from one sample in a study of neoadjuvant anti-PD-1 for oral cavity cancer. Time point specified: after neoadjuvant nivolumab, at surgical resection. Profiled with immunoSEQ multiplex PCR; TCRdb holds only in-frame clones, not every one. The data show more than 13,000 clones, approximately 70% seen once. Sample: PBMCs, taken after nivolumab (anti-PD-1) treatment. The receptors were gathered from a person aged 35-79 years with oral cavity squamous cell carcinoma.

The rearrangement links TRBV7-8 to TRBJ2-7; 11 nucleotides match TRBD1. V trimming: 3 bases; J trimming: 2 bases; junction bases outside the gene matches: 6. The CDR3 is 16 residues long. Per germline, CDR1 SGHVS and CDR2 FQNEAQ. The CDR3 reads CASSLKDRGPTYEQYF. The CDR3 DNA is TGTGCCAGCAGCTTGAAGGACAGGGGGCCTACCTACGAGCAGTACTTC.

This clone was seen only a few times. V and J are TRBV6-1 and TRBJ1-5; no definite D call. V was cut by 4 bases and J by 5 bases, with 15 bases left in between. This CDR3 contains 15 residues. CDR1 MNHNS and CDR2 SASEGT come from the germline V gene. This CDR3 is CASSGMTNSDQPQHF. CDR3 in DNA: TGTGCCAGCAGTGGTATGACGAACTCTGATCAGCCCCAGCATTTT.

This clone was observed once. The V gene is TRBV6-5, the J gene TRBJ1-1; D uncertain. The V gene's germline CDR1 is MNHEY and CDR2 SVGAGI. CDR3 size: 14 residues. V was clipped by 6 bases and J by 1 base, with 12 bases between them. CDR3 coding DNA: TGTGCCAGCAGACCCAGGTTGGGGAACACTGAAGCTTTCTTT. Translated: CASRPRLGNTEAFF.

The chain's CDR3 is CASSRPGQGYYEQYF. CDR3 in DNA: TGTGCCAGCAGCCGACCGGGACAGGGATACTACGAGCAGTACTTC. This sequence joins TRBV14 and TRBJ2-7; 9 nucleotides align to TRBD1. CDR3 length: 15 residues. J was trimmed by 3 bases and V by 4 bases; bases with no gene match: 7. Germline V gene data show CDR1 as SGHDN and CDR2 as FVKESK.

The rearrangement joins TRBV7-9 to TRBJ2-7, with D possibly matching TRBD1 (6 bases). This CDR3 has 15 residues. V dropped 8 bases and J dropped 0 bases, with 17 bases sitting between them. In germline, CDR1 is SEHNR, CDR2 FQNEAQ (reference sequence). CDR3 bases: TGTGCCAGCGCCCCCCCTCAGGGGAGCTCCTACGAGCAGTACTTC. This encodes CASAPPQGSSYEQYF.

The rearrangement links TRBV5-6 to TRBJ2-6, with TRBD2 matching over 10 bases. The germline V gene has CDR1 SGHDT and CDR2 YYEEEE. This CDR3 has 18 residues. V shed 1 base, J shed 3 bases, and the junction held 7 bases outside the gene matches. The CDR3 is CASSLLLAGGFGANVLTF. As DNA, the CDR3 is TGTGCCAGCAGCTTGTTGTTAGCGGGAGGCTTTGGGGCCAACGTCCTGACTTTC.

The genes are TRBV5-4 and TRBJ1-1, with D perhaps matching TRBD1 (6 bases). The CDR3 has 14 residues. V was pared by 4 bases and J by 0 bases, with 10 bases between. Germline assignment: CDR1 SGHNT and CDR2 YYREEE (reference sequence). The CDR3 region is CASSTGQMNTEAFF. CDR3 nucleotides: TGTGCCAGCAGCACCGGACAGATGAACACTGAAGCTTTCTTT.

The genes are TRBV5-1 and TRBJ2-7; TRBD2 aligns across 8 bases. The CDR3 consists of 16 residues. Germline V gene sequence: CDR1 SGHRS, CDR2 YFSETQ. The V gene end was trimmed by 0 bases and the J gene end by 2 bases; junction bases not matched to a gene: 7. CDR3 protein: CASSLALGGRPYEQYF. In nucleotides, the CDR3 is TGCGCCAGCAGCTTGGCCCTAGGCGGGAGGCCCTACGAGCAGTACTTC.